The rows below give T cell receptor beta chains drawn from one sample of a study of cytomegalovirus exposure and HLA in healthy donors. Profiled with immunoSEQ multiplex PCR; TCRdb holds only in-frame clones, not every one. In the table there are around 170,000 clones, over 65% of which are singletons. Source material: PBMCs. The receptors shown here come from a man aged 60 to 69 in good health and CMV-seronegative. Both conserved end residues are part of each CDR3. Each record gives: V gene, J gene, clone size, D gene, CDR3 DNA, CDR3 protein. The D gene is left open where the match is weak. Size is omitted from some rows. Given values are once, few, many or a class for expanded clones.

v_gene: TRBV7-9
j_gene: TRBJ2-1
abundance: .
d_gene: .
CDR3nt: TGTGCCAGCAGCTTTACTGACTCCTACAATGAGCAGTTCTTC
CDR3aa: CASSFTDSYNEQFF

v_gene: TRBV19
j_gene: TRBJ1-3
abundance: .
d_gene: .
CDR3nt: TGTGCCAGTAGGAAACCGGGGGGCGGCGGAAACACCATATATTTT
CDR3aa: CASRKPGGGGNTIYF

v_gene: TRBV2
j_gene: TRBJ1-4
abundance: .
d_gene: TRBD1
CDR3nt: TGTGCCAGCGGGCGGGACAGGGGGCTTGAAAAACTGTTTTTT
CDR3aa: CASGRDRGLEKLFF

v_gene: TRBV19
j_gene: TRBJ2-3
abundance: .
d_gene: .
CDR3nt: TGTGCCAGTAGTCCCGGCTTCGTGTCAGGGGCTAGCACAGATACGCAGTATTTT
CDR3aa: CASSPGFVSGASTDTQYF

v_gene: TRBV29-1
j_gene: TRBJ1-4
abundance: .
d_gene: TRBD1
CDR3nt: TGCAGCGCTACAGGGGTGGCTAATGAAAAACTGTTTTTT
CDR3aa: CSATGVANEKLFF

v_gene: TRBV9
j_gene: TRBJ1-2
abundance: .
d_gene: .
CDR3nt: .
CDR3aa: CASSVGGGTYGYPF

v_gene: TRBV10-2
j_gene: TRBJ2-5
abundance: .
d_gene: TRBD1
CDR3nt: TGCGCCAGCAGAGTGGTAGCAGGGGGCCAAGAGACCCAGTACTTC
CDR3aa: CASRVVAGGQETQYF

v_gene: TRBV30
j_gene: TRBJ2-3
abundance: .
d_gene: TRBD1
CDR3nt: TGTGCCTGGAGTCTTGAACGACAGGGGGCCACAGATACGCAGTATTTT
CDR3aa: CAWSLERQGATDTQYF

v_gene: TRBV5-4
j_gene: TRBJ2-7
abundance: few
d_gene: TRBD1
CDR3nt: TGTGCCAGCAGCGGGACCGGGACAGGGGGTGGCGAGCAGTACTTC
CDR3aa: CASSGTGTGGGEQYF

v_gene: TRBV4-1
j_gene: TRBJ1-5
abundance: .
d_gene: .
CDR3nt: TGCGCCAGCAGCGTTACGGGAGGGGGGGGAAGGAGCAATCAGCCCCAGCATTTT
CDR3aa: CASSVTGGGGRSNQPQHF

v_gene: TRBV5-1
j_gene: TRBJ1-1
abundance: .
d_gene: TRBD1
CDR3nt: TGCGCCAGCAGCTTTGAGGGACAGGGGGTACTTCGGGGCACTGAAGCTTTCTTT
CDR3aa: CASSFEGQGVLRGTEAFF

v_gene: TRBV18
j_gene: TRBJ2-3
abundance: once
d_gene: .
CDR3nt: TGTGCCAGCTCACCACGCACTAGAAGTTCGGCAGATACGCAGTATTTT
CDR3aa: CASSPRTRSSADTQYF

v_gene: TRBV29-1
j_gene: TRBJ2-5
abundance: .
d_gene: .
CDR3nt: TGCAGCGTTCGAGGGATGGAGACCCAGTACTTC
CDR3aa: CSVRGMETQYF

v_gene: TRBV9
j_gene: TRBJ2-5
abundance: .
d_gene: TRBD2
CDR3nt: TGTGCCAGCAGCCTCGGGACTAGCGGTGTACAAGAGACCCAGTACTTC
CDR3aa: CASSLGTSGVQETQYF

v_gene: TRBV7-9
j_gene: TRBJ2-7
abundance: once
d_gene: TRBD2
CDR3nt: TGTGCCAGCAGCCCAGGACTAGCGGCGGCTGGCGAGCAGTACTTC
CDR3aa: CASSPGLAAAGEQYF

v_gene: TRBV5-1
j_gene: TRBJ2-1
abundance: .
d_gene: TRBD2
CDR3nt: TGCGCCAGCAGCCCGGCAACTAGCGGGTTCAATGAGCAGTTCTTC
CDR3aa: CASSPATSGFNEQFF

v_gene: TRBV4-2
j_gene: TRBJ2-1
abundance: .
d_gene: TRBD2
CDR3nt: TGTGCCAGCAGCCAACCCGGCGGGGGGAAATCCTACAATGAGCAGTTCTTC
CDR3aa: CASSQPGGGKSYNEQFF

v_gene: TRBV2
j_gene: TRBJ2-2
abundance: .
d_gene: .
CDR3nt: TGTGCCAGCAGTCTAAGCAGGGGCAGGAGCACCGGGGAGCTGTTTTTT
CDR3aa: CASSLSRGRSTGELFF

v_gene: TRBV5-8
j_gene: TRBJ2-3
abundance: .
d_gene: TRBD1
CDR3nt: TGTGCCAGTGCCGGGACAGGGAGTGATACGCAGTATTTT
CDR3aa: CASAGTGSDTQYF

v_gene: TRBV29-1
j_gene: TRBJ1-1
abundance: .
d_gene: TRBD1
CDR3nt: TGCAGCGGTCGACAGGGGTGGGACACTGAAGCTTTCTTT
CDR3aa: CSGRQGWDTEAFF

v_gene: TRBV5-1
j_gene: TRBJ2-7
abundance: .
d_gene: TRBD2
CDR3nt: TGCGCCAGCAGCTCATTAGCGGGGGGCACCTACGAGCAGTACTTC
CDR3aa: CASSSLAGGTYEQYF

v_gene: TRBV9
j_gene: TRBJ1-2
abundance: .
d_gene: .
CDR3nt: TGTGCCAGCGAGCGGCTAAGAGCTAACTATGGCTACACCTTC
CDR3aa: CASERLRANYGYTF

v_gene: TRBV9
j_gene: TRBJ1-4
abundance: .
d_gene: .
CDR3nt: TGTGCCAGCAGCCTAGAGGCAGGGGTAAATGAAAAACTGTTTTTT
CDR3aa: CASSLEAGVNEKLFF

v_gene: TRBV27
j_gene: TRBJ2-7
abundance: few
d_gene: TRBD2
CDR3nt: TGTGCCAGCAGTTTATCAGCACTAGCGGCTATACGGGGCGAGCAGTACTTC
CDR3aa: CASSLSALAAIRGEQYF

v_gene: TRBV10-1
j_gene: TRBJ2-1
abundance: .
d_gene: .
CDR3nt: TGCGCCAGCAGTGAGCCGGCAGGGAAGAGTCTCAATGAGCAGTTCTTC
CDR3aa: CASSEPAGKSLNEQFF

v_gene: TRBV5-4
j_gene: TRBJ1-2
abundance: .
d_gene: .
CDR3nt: TGTGCCAGCAGCTTGAGCTCTTTCTATGGCTACACCTTC
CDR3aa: CASSLSSFYGYTF

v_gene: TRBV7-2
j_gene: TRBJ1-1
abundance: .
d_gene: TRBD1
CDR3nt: TGTGCCAGCAGATACTCCGGGACAGCGAACACTGAAGCTTTCTTT
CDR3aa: CASRYSGTANTEAFF

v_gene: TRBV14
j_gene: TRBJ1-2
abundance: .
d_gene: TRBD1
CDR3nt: TGTGCCAGCAGCCGAGGACAGGGGAGGTGGTCTAACTATGGCTACACCTTC
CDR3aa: CASSRGQGRWSNYGYTF

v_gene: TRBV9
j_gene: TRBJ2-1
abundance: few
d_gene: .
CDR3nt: TGTGCCAGCAGCCCACAGGGCGGTGAGCAGTTCTTC
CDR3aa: CASSPQGGEQFF

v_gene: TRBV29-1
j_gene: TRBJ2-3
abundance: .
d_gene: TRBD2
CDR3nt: TGCAGCGTTGACGCCGGGACTAGTTTGGATACGCAGTATTTT
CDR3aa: CSVDAGTSLDTQYF

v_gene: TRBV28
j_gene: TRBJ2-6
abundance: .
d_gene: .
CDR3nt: TGTGCCAGCAGGACACAGGGTTACTCTGGGGCCAACGTCCTGACTTTC
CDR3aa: CASRTQGYSGANVLTF

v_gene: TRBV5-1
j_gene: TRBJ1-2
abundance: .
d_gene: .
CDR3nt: TGCGCCAGCAGCTTGGAAATCGTCGCGGGGGGCTACACCTTC
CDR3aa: CASSLEIVAGGYTF

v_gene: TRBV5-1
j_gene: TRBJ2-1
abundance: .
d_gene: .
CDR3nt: TGCGCCAGCAGCTTGGGTGGAGGGGTTACCTACAATGAGCAGTTCTTC
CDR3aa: CASSLGGGVTYNEQFF

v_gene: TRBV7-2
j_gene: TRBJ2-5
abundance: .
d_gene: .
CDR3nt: TGTGCCAGCAGCTCAAGGGGCCCTCTAGGGGCTCCGGTAGAGACCCAGTACTTC
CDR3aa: CASSSRGPLGAPVETQYF

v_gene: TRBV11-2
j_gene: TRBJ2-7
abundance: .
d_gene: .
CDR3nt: TGTGCCAGCAGCTTACAGACAGCCCCTAGGGGTAGAGAGCAGTACTTC
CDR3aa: CASSLQTAPRGREQYF

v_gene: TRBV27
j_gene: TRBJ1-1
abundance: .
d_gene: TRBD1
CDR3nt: TGTGCCAGCAGTTCAAGACAAACAGGGGGCGGGACTGAAGCTTTCTTT
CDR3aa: CASSSRQTGGGTEAFF

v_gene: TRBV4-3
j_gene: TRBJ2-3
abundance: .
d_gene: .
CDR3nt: TGCGCCAGCAGCCAAGGACTACAGGGTTCAGATACGCAGTATTTT
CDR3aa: CASSQGLQGSDTQYF

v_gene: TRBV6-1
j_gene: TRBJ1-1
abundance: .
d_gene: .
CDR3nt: TGTGCCAGCAGTGTACGGGGGGCTCTCACTGAAGCTTTCTTT
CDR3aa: CASSVRGALTEAFF

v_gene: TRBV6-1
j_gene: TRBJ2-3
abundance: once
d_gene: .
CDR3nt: TGTGCCAGCAGGGCCTTGGGCAGGAACACAGATACGCAGTATTTT
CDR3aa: CASRALGRNTDTQYF